These T cell receptor beta chains were read from a single sample in a study of OX40 agonist ivuxolimab in advanced cancers. Clones were read by immunoSEQ multiplex PCR, and TCRdb kept only the in-frame ones, dropping some. The table lists roughly 42,000 clones, 70% to 90% of them singletons, with just under 15% in the top ten. The sample consisted of CD4+ or CD8+ T cells sorted from blood, taken in a trial of the OX40 agonist ivuxolimab. Receptors originate from an adult with an advanced solid tumor such as melanoma, head and neck, liver or kidney cancer. Each CDR3 is given with its conserved first and last residue. Each record gives: V gene, D gene, clone size, J gene, CDR3 length, CDR3 protein, CDR3 DNA. A D gene is named only where the DNA matches it firmly. Only part of the rows carry a size: once, few, many, or a class if the clone is expanded.

v_call: TRBV2
d_call: -
clone_size: -
j_call: TRBJ2-7
cdr3_length: 13
cdr3_aa: CASKGVDPYEQYF
cdr3_nt: TGTGCCAGCAAGGGAGTAGACCCCTACGAGCAGTACTTC

v_call: TRBV19
d_call: -
clone_size: once
j_call: TRBJ2-1
cdr3_length: 12
cdr3_aa: CASSPRYNEQFF
cdr3_nt: TGTGCCAGTAGTCCCAGATACAATGAGCAGTTCTTC

v_call: TRBV9
d_call: TRBD1
clone_size: -
j_call: TRBJ2-5
cdr3_length: 16
cdr3_aa: CASSVSGTGGRETQYF
cdr3_nt: TGTGCCAGCAGCGTTTCCGGGACAGGGGGCCGAGAGACCCAGTACTTC

v_call: TRBV19
d_call: TRBD2
clone_size: once
j_call: TRBJ2-7
cdr3_length: 14
cdr3_aa: CASSRGLADYEQYF
cdr3_nt: TGTGCCAGTAGTAGAGGACTAGCGGACTACGAGCAGTACTTC

v_call: TRBV28
d_call: TRBD1
clone_size: -
j_call: TRBJ1-1
cdr3_length: 14
cdr3_aa: CASSYATGGPEAFF
cdr3_nt: TGTGCCAGCAGTTATGCCACAGGGGGCCCTGAAGCTTTCTTT

v_call: TRBV6-4
d_call: -
clone_size: once
j_call: TRBJ1-5
cdr3_length: 13
cdr3_aa: CASSDSGGQPQHF
cdr3_nt: TGTGCCAGCAGTGACTCGGGGGGCCAGCCCCAGCATTTT

v_call: TRBV7-6
d_call: -
clone_size: -
j_call: TRBJ2-7
cdr3_length: 12
cdr3_aa: CASSSDFGEQYF
cdr3_nt: TGTGCCAGCAGCTCCGACTTCGGGGAGCAGTACTTC

v_call: TRBV5-6
d_call: -
clone_size: -
j_call: TRBJ1-1
cdr3_length: 11
cdr3_aa: CASSSGFEAFF
cdr3_nt: TGTGCCAGCAGCTCCGGTTTTGAAGCTTTCTTT

v_call: TRBV7-8
d_call: TRBD1
clone_size: -
j_call: TRBJ1-2
cdr3_length: 14
cdr3_aa: CASSPTTGTGADTF
cdr3_nt: TGTGCCAGCAGCCCCACGACGGGGACAGGGGCTGACACCTTC

v_call: TRBV27
d_call: -
clone_size: -
j_call: TRBJ1-1
cdr3_length: 15
cdr3_aa: CASSNLQELNTEAFF
cdr3_nt: TGTGCCAGCAGTAACCTACAGGAGTTGAACACTGAAGCTTTCTTT

v_call: TRBV9
d_call: -
clone_size: -
j_call: TRBJ2-7
cdr3_length: 14
cdr3_aa: CASSPIPIGGEQYF
cdr3_nt: TGTGCCAGCAGCCCCATACCCATAGGCGGCGAGCAGTACTTC

v_call: TRBV29-1
d_call: TRBD2
clone_size: -
j_call: TRBJ2-1
cdr3_length: 13
cdr3_aa: CSANSGVGNEQFF
cdr3_nt: TGCAGCGCTAATAGCGGGGTGGGTAATGAGCAGTTCTTC

v_call: TRBV30
d_call: TRBD1
clone_size: -
j_call: TRBJ2-7
cdr3_length: 15
cdr3_aa: CAWSVGTGNFYEQYF
cdr3_nt: TGTGCCTGGAGTGTCGGGACAGGGAATTTCTACGAGCAGTACTTC

v_call: TRBV28
d_call: -
clone_size: -
j_call: TRBJ2-5
cdr3_length: 13
cdr3_aa: CASSFLIQETQYF
cdr3_nt: TGTGCCAGCAGTTTTCTAATTCAAGAGACCCAGTACTTC

v_call: TRBV4-3
d_call: TRBD1
clone_size: -
j_call: TRBJ1-5
cdr3_length: 15
cdr3_aa: CASSQGTGKSQPQHF
cdr3_nt: TGCGCCAGCAGCCAGGGGACAGGGAAAAGTCAGCCCCAGCATTTT

v_call: TRBV5-3
d_call: -
clone_size: once
j_call: TRBJ1-2
cdr3_length: 13
cdr3_aa: CARSPGPRGGYTF
cdr3_nt: TGTGCCAGAAGCCCAGGGCCCAGAGGGGGCTACACCTTC

v_call: TRBV11-2
d_call: TRBD2
clone_size: -
j_call: TRBJ2-5
cdr3_length: 16
cdr3_aa: CASSLRRGGQQETQYF
cdr3_nt: TGTGCCAGCAGCTTAAGGCGGGGGGGACAGCAAGAGACCCAGTACTTC

v_call: TRBV7-9
d_call: TRBD1
clone_size: -
j_call: TRBJ1-2
cdr3_length: 15
cdr3_aa: CASSLGTGSNYGYTF
cdr3_nt: TGTGCCAGCAGCTTAGGGACAGGGTCTAACTATGGCTACACCTTC

v_call: TRBV5-1
d_call: -
clone_size: -
j_call: TRBJ1-5
cdr3_length: 16
cdr3_aa: CASTTPADHSNQPQHF
cdr3_nt: TGCGCCAGCACTACTCCGGCGGACCATAGCAATCAGCCCCAGCATTTT

v_call: TRBV5-4
d_call: -
clone_size: few
j_call: TRBJ2-2
cdr3_length: 14
cdr3_aa: CASSFRPSTGELFF
cdr3_nt: TGTGCCAGCAGCTTTCGCCCCTCCACCGGGGAGCTGTTTTTT

v_call: TRBV5-1
d_call: -
clone_size: -
j_call: TRBJ2-7
cdr3_length: 12
cdr3_aa: CASSLVGYEQYF
cdr3_nt: TGCGCCAGCAGCTTGGTGGGGTACGAGCAGTACTTC

v_call: TRBV30
d_call: TRBD2
clone_size: -
j_call: TRBJ2-1
cdr3_length: 15
cdr3_aa: CAWSHEGRVYNEQFF
cdr3_nt: TGTGCCTGGAGCCATGAAGGGAGGGTCTACAATGAGCAGTTCTTC

v_call: TRBV29-1
d_call: -
clone_size: -
j_call: TRBJ1-1
cdr3_length: 13
cdr3_aa: CSVEEGAGLEAFF
cdr3_nt: TGCAGCGTTGAAGAAGGGGCAGGCCTTGAAGCTTTCTTT

v_call: TRBV7-6
d_call: TRBD2
clone_size: -
j_call: TRBJ2-2
cdr3_length: 16
cdr3_aa: CASSSPGLASSGELFF
cdr3_nt: TGTGCCAGCAGCTCACCGGGACTAGCGTCATCCGGGGAGCTGTTTTTT

v_call: TRBV9
d_call: -
clone_size: -
j_call: TRBJ2-7
cdr3_length: 15
cdr3_aa: CASSVVAEVSYEQYF
cdr3_nt: TGTGCCAGCAGCGTAGTTGCGGAAGTCTCCTACGAGCAGTACTTC

v_call: TRBV25-1
d_call: -
clone_size: -
j_call: TRBJ2-1
cdr3_length: 14
cdr3_aa: CASSEFIRHNEQFF
cdr3_nt: TGTGCCAGCAGTGAGTTTATTAGACACAATGAGCAGTTCTTC

v_call: TRBV9
d_call: TRBD2
clone_size: -
j_call: TRBJ2-3
cdr3_length: 15
cdr3_aa: CASSVDGLASNTQYF
cdr3_nt: TGTGCCAGCAGCGTAGATGGACTAGCGAGTAATACGCAGTATTTT

v_call: TRBV27
d_call: -
clone_size: -
j_call: TRBJ2-5
cdr3_length: 14
cdr3_aa: CASRPMGQQETQYF
cdr3_nt: TGTGCCAGCAGGCCAATGGGGCAGCAAGAGACCCAGTACTTC